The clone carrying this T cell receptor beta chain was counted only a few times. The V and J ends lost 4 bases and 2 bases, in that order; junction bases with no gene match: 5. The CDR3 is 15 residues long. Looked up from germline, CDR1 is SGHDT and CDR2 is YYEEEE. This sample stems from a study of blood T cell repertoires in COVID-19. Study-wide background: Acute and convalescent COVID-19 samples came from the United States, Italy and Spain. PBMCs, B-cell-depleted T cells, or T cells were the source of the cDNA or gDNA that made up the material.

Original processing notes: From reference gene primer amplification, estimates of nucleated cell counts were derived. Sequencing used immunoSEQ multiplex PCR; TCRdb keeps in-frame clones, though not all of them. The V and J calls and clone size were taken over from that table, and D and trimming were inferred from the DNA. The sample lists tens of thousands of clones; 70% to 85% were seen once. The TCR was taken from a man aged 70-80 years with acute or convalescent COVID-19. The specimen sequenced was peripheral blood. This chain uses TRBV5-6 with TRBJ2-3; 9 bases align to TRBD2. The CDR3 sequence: CASSRGLAITDTQYF. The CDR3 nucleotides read TGTGCCAGCAGCCGGGGACTAGCCATCACAGATACGCAGTATTTT.